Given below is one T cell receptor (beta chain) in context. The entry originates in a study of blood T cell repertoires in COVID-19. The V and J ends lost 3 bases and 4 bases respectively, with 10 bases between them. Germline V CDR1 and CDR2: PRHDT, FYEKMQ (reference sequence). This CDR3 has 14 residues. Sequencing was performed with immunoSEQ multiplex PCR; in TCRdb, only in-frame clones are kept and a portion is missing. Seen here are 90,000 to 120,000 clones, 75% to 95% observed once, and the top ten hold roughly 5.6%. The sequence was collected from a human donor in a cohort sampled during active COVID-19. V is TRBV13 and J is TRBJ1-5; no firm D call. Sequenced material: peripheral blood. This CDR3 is CASSFSSPNQPQHF. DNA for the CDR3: TGTGCCAGCAGCTTTAGTTCCCCAAATCAGCCCCAGCATTTT. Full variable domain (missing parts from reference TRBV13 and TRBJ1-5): AAGVIQSPRHLIKEKRETATLKCYPIPRHDTVYWYQQGPGQDPQFLISFYEKMQSDKGSIPDRFSAQQFSDYHSELNMSSLELGDSALYFCASSFSSPNQPQHFGDGTRLSIL.